This TCR beta chain came from a study of cytomegalovirus exposure and HLA in healthy donors. About the study: Clustering assigned about 79% of the approximately 400 genotyped donors to the Caucasian-associated ancestry cluster.

The germline gives CDR1 SGHVS, CDR2 FNYEAQ. The CDR3 runs to 13 residues. V lost 3 bases and J lost 4, with 8 bases in between. PCR involved 60 Vbeta and 13 Jbeta primers. TCRdb's table, derived via immunoSEQ multiplex PCR, lists solely in-frame clones and lacks some. The repertoire holds 250,000 to 350,000 clones, with 70% to 90% as singletons. The source material was PBMCs. The receptor was isolated from a man aged 35-49 years in good health and CMV-seropositive. The rearrangement joins TRBV7-6 to TRBJ2-3; D perhaps matches TRBD1 (6 bases). The CDR3 bases are TGTGCCAGCAGCTTGGGACACTCAGATACGCAGTATTTT. Translating it yields CASSLGHSDTQYF.